The entry below describes one T cell receptor beta chain. Its antigen is unidentified. Time point in this sample: week 35, safety follow-up. A single vaccine dose contained 300 ug of mutant IDH1 20-mer peptide, and topical imiquimod was used with it. Patients received eight vaccinations in weeks 1, 3, 5, 7, 11, 15, 19, 23. This sample stems from a study of a mutant IDH1 vaccine in newly diagnosed glioma. Generated by immunoSEQ multiplex PCR, the TCRdb table keeps only in-frame clones and is missing some. The table includes about 54,000 clones, about 90% detected once. The CDR3 has 13 residues. Deletions cut 4 bases from V and 2 bases from J, with 9 bases between. Germline CDR1 is SGHNT and CDR2 is YENEEA.

The specimen was PBMCs, collected from a glioma patient whose treatment included an IDH1 peptide vaccine. This sequence originates from a man aged 35-49 years with glioma. V is TRBV11-3 and J is TRBJ2-7; weak D call: TRBD1 (6 bases). CDR3 in DNA: TGTGCCAGCAGCTCCGGACAGACCTACGAGCAGTACTTC. Its translation: CASSSGQTYEQYF.